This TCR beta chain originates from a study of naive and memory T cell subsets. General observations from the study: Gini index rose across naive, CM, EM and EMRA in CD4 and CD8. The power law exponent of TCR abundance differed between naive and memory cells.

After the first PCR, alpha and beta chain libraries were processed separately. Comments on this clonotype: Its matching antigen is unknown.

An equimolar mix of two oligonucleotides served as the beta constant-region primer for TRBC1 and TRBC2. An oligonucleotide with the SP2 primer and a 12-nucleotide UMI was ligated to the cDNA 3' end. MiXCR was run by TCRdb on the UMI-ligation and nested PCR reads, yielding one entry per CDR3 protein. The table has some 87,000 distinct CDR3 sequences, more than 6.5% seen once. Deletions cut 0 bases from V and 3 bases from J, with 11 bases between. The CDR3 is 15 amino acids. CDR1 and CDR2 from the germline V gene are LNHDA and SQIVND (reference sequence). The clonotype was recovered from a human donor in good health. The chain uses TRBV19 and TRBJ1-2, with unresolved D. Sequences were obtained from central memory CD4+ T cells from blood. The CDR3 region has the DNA TGTGCCAGTAGTATAGACGGTGGTTACTACTATGGCTACACCTTC. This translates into CASSIDGGYYYGYTF.